The next 12 T cell receptor beta chains were all read from a single sample in a study of shared T cell receptors in the human thymus. Libraries were prepared by immunoSEQ multiplex PCR; TCRdb keeps only in-frame clonotypes and omits some of them. The sample records roughly 660,000 clones, around nine tenths being singletons. The sample also formed part of further work on human thymus T cells.

Sample: thymocytes. These receptors all come from a boy under two years old with a congenital heart defect.

The chain uses TRBV5-6 and TRBJ2-5, with 11 bases aligning to TRBD2. The CDR3 spans 16 residues. Looked up from germline, CDR1 is SGHDT and CDR2 is YYEEEE. J lost 3 bases, V lost 4 bases, and 8 bases had no gene match. Here the CDR3 reads CASSARLAGREETQYF. The CDR3 DNA reads TGTGCCAGCAGCGCCCGACTAGCGGGGCGGGAAGAGACCCAGTACTTC. The full variable domain, in which reference TRBV5-6 and TRBJ2-5 provide the parts outside the CDR3, is DAGVTQSPTHLIKTRGQQVTLRCSPKSGHDTVSWYQQALGQGPQFIFQYYEEEERQRGNFPDRFSGHQFPNYSSELNVNALLLGDSALYLCASSARLAGREETQYFGPGTRLLVL.

As regards this clone: Within the sample, other DNA sequences also encode this same CDR3. V is TRBV20-1 and J is TRBJ2-7; D remains unclear. This CDR3 contains 11 residues. From germline, CDR1 is DFQATT and CDR2 SNEGSKA (reference sequence). Trimming left V 6 bases short and J 2 bases short, with 8 bases between. The CDR3 here is CSARSAYEQYF. In nucleotides, the CDR3 is TGCAGTGCCCGGTCGGCCTACGAGCAGTACTTC.

Remarks on this clone: The CDR3 does not end in the conserved phenylalanine or tryptophan, so this is likely a read error. Because the CDR3's place on the DNA is in doubt, the DNA is left out and the CDR3 is given as listed by TCRdb. V and J are TRBV19 and TRBJ2-7; whether TRBD2, the table's D call, matches the DNA was not checked. Germline CDR1 and CDR2: LNHDA and SQIVND (reference sequence). The CDR3 is 12 residues long, counting both termini. The CDR3 sequence: CASSIGLAGGPL.

The chain links TRBV12-5 to TRBJ1-5, with D possibly TRBD1 on 5 matching bases. This CDR3 is built from 15 residues. Germline V CDR1 and CDR2: LGHNT, FRNRAP. Trimming pared 4 bases from V and 4 bases from J, leaving 14 bases between. CDR3 coding DNA: TGTGCTAGTGGTTCGGCCGGGGGGGGGAATCAGCCCCAGCATTTT. Protein product: CASGSAGGGNQPQHF.

The chain joins TRBV7-6 to TRBJ2-5; 10 bases are a match to TRBD2. Trimming took 5 bases from V and 5 from J; bases not matched to a gene: 8. Germline V gene lookup returns CDR1 SGHVS and CDR2 FNYEAQ. This CDR3 spans 15 amino acids. In DNA, the CDR3 is TGTGCCAGCAGCCCTGAAGCGGGAGGGTTGGAGACCCAGTACTTC. Its translation is CASSPEAGGLETQYF.

The chain joins TRBV27 to TRBJ2-5; TRBD2 agrees at 9 bases. Trimming cost V 6 bases and J 0 bases; bases outside gene matches: 2. Germline CDR1 MNHEY, CDR2 SMNVEV (reference sequence). The CDR3 loop spans 14 amino acids. CDR3 sequence reads: CASSVAGDQETQYF. The CDR3 nucleotides read TGTGCCAGCAGCGTAGCGGGAGACCAAGAGACCCAGTACTTC.

V usage is TRBV11-2 and J usage is TRBJ2-7; 14 bases fit TRBD2. Germline V gene data show CDR1 as SGHAT and CDR2 as FQNNGV. V lost 5 bases to trimming and J lost 8 bases; unmatched junction nucleotides: 14. The CDR3 contains 17 residues. The DNA of the CDR3 is TGTGCCAGCAGCCTAGGACTCAGGGGACTAGCGGGAGATAAGCAGTACTTC. Protein sequence: CASSLGLRGLAGDKQYF.

The chain employs TRBV7-2 and TRBJ2-3; D may be TRBD1 (6 bases). This CDR3 has 15 amino acids. Trimming shortened V by 5 bases and J by 5 bases, and 17 bases separated the two germline ends. The germline V gene has CDR1 SGHTA and CDR2 FQGNSA. CDR3 sequence reads: CASSRNTGWGDTQYF. The CDR3 bases are TGTGCCAGCAGCCGAAACACAGGGTGGGGAGATACGCAGTATTTT.

V and J are TRBV5-6 and TRBJ1-3; 9 bases agree with TRBD1. V shed 1 base, J shed 3 bases, and the junction held 11 bases outside the gene matches. Germline CDR1 is SGHDT and CDR2 is YYEEEE. The CDR3 consists of 18 residues. The CDR3: CASSLCSRTGDGGNTIYF. CDR3 in DNA: TGTGCCAGCAGCTTGTGTTCCCGGACAGGGGATGGTGGAAACACCATATATTTT.

The V call is TRBV30, the J call TRBJ1-5; the match to TRBD1 covers 10 bases. The CDR3 extends over 14 amino acids. V lost 4 bases, J lost 5 bases, and 5 bases stayed unmatched. Germline V gene sequence: CDR1 GTSNPN, CDR2 SVGIG (reference sequence). CDR3 loop: CAWTRDRGDQPQHF. CDR3 sequence (DNA): TGTGCCTGGACCCGGGACAGGGGAGATCAGCCCCAGCATTTT. The full variable domain, its missing parts supplied by reference TRBV30 and TRBJ1-5, is SQTIHQWPATLVQPVGSPLSLECTVEGTSNPNLYWYRQAAGRGLQLLFYSVGIGQISSEVPQNLSASRPQDRQFILSSKKLLLSDSGFYLCAWTRDRGDQPQHFGDGTRLSIL.

V gene TRBV7-3 combines with J gene TRBJ2-7; TRBD2 matches 9 bases. With 0 bases clipped from V and 6 bases from J, the junction kept 6 bases outside the gene matches. This CDR3 has 15 amino acids. Germline assignment: CDR1 SGHTA and CDR2 FQGTGA. The CDR3 is CASSLTPSGRSEQYF. CDR3 nucleotide sequence: TGTGCCAGCAGCTTAACTCCCAGCGGGAGGTCCGAGCAGTACTTC. Filled out from reference TRBV7-3 and TRBJ2-7, the complete variable domain reads GAGVSQTPSNKVTEKGKYVELRCDPISGHTALYWYRQSLGQGPEFLIYFQGTGAADDSGLPNDRFFAVRPEGSVSTLKIQRTERGDSAVYLCASSLTPSGRSEQYFGPGTRLTVT.

This chain joins TRBV11-3 and TRBJ2-7, with TRBD2 matching over 12 bases. Looked up from germline, CDR1 is SGHNT and CDR2 is YENEEA. The V and J ends lost 4 bases and 6 bases, in that order; junction bases with no gene match: 16. This CDR3 contains 18 residues. CDR3 coding DNA: TGTGCCAGCAGCTCTAGACTAGCGGGAGACCCAAGGTACTCCGAGCAGTACTTC. Translating gives CASSSRLAGDPRYSEQYF.